The text below deals with one T cell receptor (beta chain). Germline V gene sequence: CDR1 SGHDT, CDR2 YYEEEE. The CDR3 loop spans 17 amino acids. This entry is derived from a study of T cells expressing NK-cell markers. TCRdb processed the 5' RACE reads again and assigns one entry to each CDR3 protein, with no DNA. The table lists some 460,000 distinct CDR3 sequences. Source material: blood T cells: a sorted CD56 or NKG2C T cell subset, CD4+ or CD8+ T cells, or bulk PBMC T cells (not recorded which). The receptor was isolated from a woman aged 45 to 65 in good health. The V gene is TRBV5-6, the J gene TRBJ1-5; TCRdb indicates TRBD1, and absent DNA this call remains unverified. The CDR3 loop is CASSLRLRGSSNQPQHF.